This T cell receptor beta chain was captured in a study of OX40 agonist ivuxolimab in advanced cancers. V was shortened by 3 bases and J by 5 bases, with 16 bases between the two germline ends. The CDR3 sequence is 16 residues long. Germline V lookup: CDR1 ENHRY, CDR2 SYGVKD. Here immunoSEQ multiplex PCR was the method, and the copy in TCRdb shows in-frame clones only, minus some. The sample lists around 71,000 clones, around 86% occurring once. The TCR comes from an adult with an advanced solid tumor such as melanoma, head and neck, liver or kidney cancer. The sample in question was CD4+ or CD8+ T cells sorted from blood, obtained in a trial of the OX40 agonist ivuxolimab. The rearrangement uses TRBV10-3 and TRBJ2-2, with D tentatively TRBD1 (5 bases). CDR3 in amino acids: CAISDVAQGRTGELFF. CDR3 nucleotides: TGTGCCATCAGTGACGTCGCCCAGGGTCGGACCGGGGAGCTGTTTTTT.